The 15 T cell receptor beta chains below come from one sample, sequenced in a study of cytomegalovirus exposure and HLA in healthy donors (dated by TCRdb to about 2017). Libraries were built with the immunoSEQ multiplex PCR assay. The multiplex PCR relied on a mix of 60 forward primers for TCR Vbeta segments and 13 reverse primers for TCR Jbeta segments. This is the immuneACCESS table as TCRdb keeps it, with only in-frame sequences that have V and J called. A part of the clones is gone; compared with another copy, unresolved V genes explain less than half, and the rest is unexplained. The sample table includes about 130,000 clones. The ten largest clonotypes hold 2% of the sample. What was sequenced was PBMCs. All receptors derive from a woman in her sixties or seventies in good health and CMV-seronegative.

The chain joins TRBV19 to TRBJ2-3; 8 positions agree with TRBD2. V shed 6 bases and J 5 bases; nucleotides not matched to a gene: 1. The CDR3 spans 12 residues. Germline CDR1 reads LNHDA; CDR2 reads SQIVND (reference sequence). This CDR3 reads CASRLAGDTQYF. For the CDR3, the DNA is TGTGCCAGTAGGCTAGCGGGAGATACGCAGTATTTT.

J is TRBJ2-1 and V is TRBV29-1; 8 positions match TRBD2. Trimming removed 4 bases from V and 7 bases from J; junction bases left unmatched: 9. This CDR3 is built from 14 residues. The germline CDR1 and CDR2 sequences are SQVTM and ANQGSEA. In DNA, the CDR3 is TGCAGCGTTGTTCCTACTAGCGGTAAAAATGAGCAGTTCTTC. This codes for CSVVPTSGKNEQFF.

The chain links TRBV4-1 to TRBJ1-1; D not certain. The germline CDR1 and CDR2 sequences are MGHRA and YSYEKL. With 2 bases removed from V and 4 bases from J, the gap between germline ends came to 11 bases. The CDR3 length is 14 residues. Here the CDR3 DNA reads TGCGCCAGCAGCCAATGGTTGGAGGGCACTGAAGCTTTCTTT. This translates into CASSQWLEGTEAFF.

The chain uses TRBV27 and TRBJ2-7; D perhaps matches TRBD1 (6 bases). Germline CDR1 MNHEY, CDR2 SMNVEV (reference sequence). V shed 3 bases and J shed 7 bases, with 16 bases lying between them. The CDR3 is 14 residues long. In DNA, the CDR3 is TGTGCCAGCAGTTTGGTGGGGGCGCTTGGGGAGCAGTACTTC. This codes for CASSLVGALGEQYF.

The rearrangement links TRBV2 to TRBJ2-3, with 12 bases fitting TRBD1. J gave up 2 bases and V 7 bases, and 19 bases lay outside the gene matches. CDR3 length: 20 residues. The germline V gene has CDR1 SNHLY and CDR2 FYNNEI. As DNA, the CDR3 is TGTGCCAGCATGGGACTGGGACAGGGGGCAGCGAGGTCGTCCACAGATACGCAGTATTTT. As protein: CASMGLGQGAARSSTDTQYF. Full variable domain (missing parts from reference TRBV2 and TRBJ2-3): EPEVTQTPSHQVTQMGQEVILRCVPISNHLYFYWYRQILGQKVEFLVSFYNNEISEKSEIFDDQFSVERPDGSNFTLKIRSTKLEDSAMYFCASMGLGQGAARSSTDTQYFGPGTRLTVL.

This chain uses TRBV7-8 with TRBJ1-5; D is undetermined. The CDR3 consists of 13 residues. Per the germline V gene, CDR1 is SGHVS and CDR2 is FQNEAQ. The V end was cut by 5 bases, the J end by 0 bases, with 5 bases between. CDR3 in amino acids: CASSPDSNQPQHF. For the CDR3, the DNA is TGTGCCAGCAGCCCAGATAGCAATCAGCCCCAGCATTTT.

The CDR3 sequence: CASSEGGGYGYTF. Written as DNA, the CDR3 is TGTGCCAGCAGTGAGGGGGGAGGCTATGGCTACACCTTC. The genes are TRBV2 and TRBJ1-2, with D maybe TRBD1 (5 bases). Germline V CDR1 and CDR2: SNHLY, FYNNEI. The length of the CDR3 is 13 residues. The germline V and J ends were trimmed by 3 bases and 4 bases, with 9 bases remaining between them.

The gene calls are TRBV10-3 and TRBJ1-1; TRBD1 is a possible D gene (5 bases). The CDR3 has 13 amino acids. Germline V CDR1 and CDR2: ENHRY, SYGVKD. V dropped 6 bases and J dropped 4 bases, with 12 bases sitting between them. The CDR3 region has the DNA TGTGCCATCAGCTTAGGGGCCGGCACTGAAGCTTTCTTT. Protein sequence: CAISLGAGTEAFF.

The genes are TRBV5-1 and TRBJ2-2; 7 bases map to TRBD1. CDR1 SGHRS and CDR2 YFSETQ come from the germline V gene. V was pared by 0 bases and J by 4 bases, with 6 bases of the junction left unmatched. This CDR3 is 16 amino acids long. CDR3 protein: CASSLAGTEVTGELFF. In DNA, the CDR3 is TGCGCCAGCAGCTTGGCCGGGACAGAGGTCACCGGGGAGCTGTTTTTT. The entire variable domain, with the rest obtained from reference TRBV5-1 and TRBJ2-2, is as follows: KAGVTQTPRYLIKTRGQQVTLSCSPISGHRSVSWYQQTPGQGLQFLFEYFSETQRNKGNFPGRFSGRQFSNSRSEMNVSTLELGDSALYLCASSLAGTEVTGELFFGEGSRLTVL.

The chain uses TRBV5-4 and TRBJ2-3; TRBD1 aligns across 8 bases. Germline V gene lookup returns CDR1 SGHNT and CDR2 YYREEE (reference sequence). This CDR3 spans 15 amino acids. With 1 base clipped from V and 7 bases from J, the junction kept 8 bases outside the gene matches. CDR3 nucleotide sequence: TGTGCCAGCAGCTTGAGCAGGGGGCAACTAAATACGCAGTATTTT. Translated, it gives CASSLSRGQLNTQYF.

This chain joins TRBV11-3 and TRBJ2-7; tentatively, D is TRBD2 (5 bases). The CDR3 is 13 amino acids. CDR1 and CDR2 from the germline V gene are SGHNT and YENEEA. V lost 5 bases, J lost 0 bases, and 8 bases lay in between. The CDR3 here is CASSGGFSYEQYF. CDR3 DNA: TGTGCCAGCAGCGGCGGGTTCTCCTACGAGCAGTACTTC.

The V and J genes are TRBV7-3 and TRBJ2-1; TRBD2 might be the D (5 bases). Germline CDR1 SGHTA, CDR2 FQGTGA. CDR3 length: 17 residues. Trimming left V 1 base short and J 6 bases short, with 19 bases between. The CDR3 sequence: CASSLNSPGIRSNEQFF. The CDR3 DNA reads TGTGCCAGCAGCTTAAACTCGCCGGGGATTAGGAGCAATGAGCAGTTCTTC.

J is TRBJ2-7 and V is TRBV7-6; a weak D match, TRBD1 (5 bases). There are 15 residues in the CDR3. Trimming removed 10 bases from V and 3 bases from J, with 22 bases in between. The V gene's germline CDR1 is SGHVS and CDR2 FNYEAQ. The CDR3 loop reads CATTPIRQGHYEQYF. The CDR3 bases are TGTGCCACCACACCGATTCGGCAGGGCCACTACGAGCAGTACTTC.

The J gene is TRBJ2-4, the V gene TRBV4-2; 8 positions match TRBD2. Losses at the gene ends were 0 bases for V and 4 bases for J; bases not matched to a gene: 11. The length of the CDR3 is 18 residues. In germline, CDR1 is LGHNA, CDR2 YNFKEQ. The CDR3 loop reads CASSQDFVEVAGKNIQYF. CDR3 nucleotide sequence: TGTGCCAGCAGCCAAGATTTTGTGGAGGTAGCGGGAAAAAACATTCAGTACTTC.

The chain carries TRBV7-9 and TRBJ2-7; 8 nucleotides line up with TRBD1. The length of the CDR3 is 15 residues. The V gene's germline CDR1 is SEHNR and CDR2 FQNEAQ (reference sequence). Germline trimming cut 0 bases from V and 5 bases from J; bases unmatched to any gene: 6. CDR3 bases: TGTGCCAGCAGCTTAGCGCAGGGGGCGAGGCACGAGCAGTACTTC. Encoded protein: CASSLAQGARHEQYF.